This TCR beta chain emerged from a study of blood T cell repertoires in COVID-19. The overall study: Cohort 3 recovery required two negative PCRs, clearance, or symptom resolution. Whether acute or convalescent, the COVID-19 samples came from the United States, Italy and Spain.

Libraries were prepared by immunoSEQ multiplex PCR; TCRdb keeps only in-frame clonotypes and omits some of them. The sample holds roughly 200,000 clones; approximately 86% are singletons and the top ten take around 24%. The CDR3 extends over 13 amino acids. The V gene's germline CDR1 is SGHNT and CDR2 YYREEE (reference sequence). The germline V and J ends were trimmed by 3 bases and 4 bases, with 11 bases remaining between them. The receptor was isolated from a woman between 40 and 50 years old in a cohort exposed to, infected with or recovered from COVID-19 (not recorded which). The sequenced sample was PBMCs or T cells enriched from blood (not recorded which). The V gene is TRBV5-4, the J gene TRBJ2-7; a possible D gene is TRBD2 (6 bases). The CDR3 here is CASSWGVGYEQYF. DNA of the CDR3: TGTGCCAGCAGCTGGGGGGTAGGATACGAGCAGTACTTC.